These T cell receptor beta chains were read from a single sample in a study of shared clonotypes between healthy human individuals. Profiled with immunoSEQ multiplex PCR; TCRdb holds only in-frame clones, not every one. The sample lists approximately 590,000 clones, about 95% occurring once. What was sequenced was naive CD8+ T cells sorted from blood. These receptors were obtained from a woman younger than 45 in good health. Both conserved end residues are part of each CDR3. D genes are given only for firm matches. The size of a clone is reported for some rows only, either as once, few or many, or as a class for expanded clones.

j_gene: TRBJ2-2; d_gene: TRBD2; abundance: .; v_gene: TRBV7-8; len: 19; CDR3aa: CASSLLALAGELNTGELFF; CDR3nt: TGTGCCAGCAGCTTATTAGCCCTAGCGGGAGAGTTGAACACCGGGGAGCTGTTTTTT
j_gene: TRBJ2-1; d_gene: .; abundance: .; v_gene: TRBV15; len: 16; CDR3aa: CATSRDRGVAQNEQFF; CDR3nt: TGTGCCACCAGCAGAGATCGAGGGGTAGCGCAGAATGAGCAGTTCTTC
j_gene: TRBJ1-5; d_gene: .; abundance: .; v_gene: TRBV9; len: 13; CDR3aa: CASSVDSHQPQHF; CDR3nt: TGTGCCAGCAGCGTAGATAGCCATCAGCCCCAGCATTTT
j_gene: TRBJ1-2; d_gene: TRBD1; abundance: .; v_gene: TRBV2; len: 17; CDR3aa: CASSETRTGPANYGYTF; CDR3nt: TGTGCCAGCAGTGAAACCAGGACAGGTCCAGCTAACTATGGCTACACCTTC
j_gene: TRBJ2-5; d_gene: TRBD2; abundance: once; v_gene: TRBV11-2; len: 17; CDR3aa: CASSSPADWAGGETQYF; CDR3nt: TGTGCCAGCAGCTCCCCGGCCGACTGGGCGGGAGGTGAGACCCAGTACTTC
j_gene: TRBJ2-7; d_gene: TRBD1; abundance: .; v_gene: TRBV28; len: 14; CDR3aa: CASSTGTGIYEQYF; CDR3nt: TGTGCCAGCAGTACCGGGACAGGGATCTACGAGCAGTACTTC
j_gene: TRBJ2-3; d_gene: .; abundance: .; v_gene: TRBV11-2; len: 15; CDR3aa: CASSWSGGPTDTQYF; CDR3nt: TGTGCCAGCAGCTGGAGCGGCGGGCCCACAGATACGCAGTATTTT
j_gene: TRBJ1-1; d_gene: TRBD1; abundance: .; v_gene: TRBV29-1; len: 14; CDR3aa: CSVDDTGVGTEAFF; CDR3nt: TGCAGCGTTGACGATACAGGGGTCGGCACTGAAGCTTTCTTT
j_gene: TRBJ2-1; d_gene: TRBD2; abundance: .; v_gene: TRBV13; len: 13; CDR3aa: CASSPGGGNEQFF; CDR3nt: TGTGCCAGCAGCCCGGGGGGTGGAAATGAGCAGTTCTTC
j_gene: TRBJ1-4; d_gene: TRBD1; abundance: .; v_gene: TRBV4-1; len: 16; CDR3aa: CASSQVQGANREKLFF; CDR3nt: TGCGCCAGCAGCCAAGTACAGGGGGCGAATAGAGAAAAACTGTTTTTT
j_gene: TRBJ2-7; d_gene: TRBD2; abundance: .; v_gene: TRBV7-9; len: 17; CDR3aa: CASSLSEAGGSSYEQYF; CDR3nt: TGTGCCAGCAGCTTATCTGAGGCGGGAGGGAGCTCCTACGAGCAGTACTTC
j_gene: TRBJ1-5; d_gene: .; abundance: few; v_gene: TRBV9; len: 14; CDR3aa: CASSAGTSNQPQHF; CDR3nt: TGTGCCAGCAGCGCGGGAACCAGCAATCAGCCCCAGCATTTT
j_gene: TRBJ2-7; d_gene: .; abundance: .; v_gene: TRBV9; len: 13; CDR3aa: CASSVGGGTEQYF; CDR3nt: TGTGCCAGCAGCGTAGGTGGGGGGACCGAGCAGTACTTC
j_gene: TRBJ2-2; d_gene: TRBD2; abundance: .; v_gene: TRBV7-9; len: 15; CDR3aa: CASRFGTSDTGELFF; CDR3nt: TGTGCCAGCAGATTCGGGACTAGCGACACCGGGGAGCTGTTTTTT
j_gene: TRBJ2-3; d_gene: .; abundance: .; v_gene: TRBV19; len: 13; CDR3aa: CASMERGADTQYF; CDR3nt: TGTGCCAGTATGGAGCGAGGGGCAGATACGCAGTATTTT
j_gene: TRBJ2-7; d_gene: .; abundance: .; v_gene: TRBV19; len: 13; CDR3aa: CASSPGTAYEQYF; CDR3nt: TGTGCCAGTAGTCCAGGGACTGCCTACGAGCAGTACTTC
j_gene: TRBJ2-7; d_gene: .; abundance: .; v_gene: TRBV7-9; len: 14; CDR3aa: CASSFSEGTYEQYF; CDR3nt: TGTGCCAGCAGCTTTTCCGAGGGTACCTACGAGCAGTACTTC
j_gene: TRBJ1-2; d_gene: .; abundance: .; v_gene: TRBV6-1; len: 14; CDR3aa: CASSEVQSAYGYTF; CDR3nt: TGTGCCAGCAGTGAAGTGCAAAGCGCTTATGGCTACACCTTC
j_gene: TRBJ2-7; d_gene: TRBD2; abundance: once; v_gene: TRBV28; len: 13; CDR3aa: CATRLAETYEQYF; CDR3nt: TGTGCCACCCGACTAGCGGAGACCTACGAGCAGTACTTC
j_gene: TRBJ2-5; d_gene: TRBD2; abundance: once; v_gene: TRBV11-2; len: 15; CDR3aa: CASSSWTSGIETQYF; CDR3nt: TGTGCCAGCAGCTCCTGGACTAGCGGGATAGAGACCCAGTACTTC
j_gene: TRBJ2-4; d_gene: TRBD1; abundance: .; v_gene: TRBV2; len: 14; CDR3aa: CASSGQGTKNIQYF; CDR3nt: TGTGCCAGCAGTGGACAGGGGACCAAAAACATTCAGTACTTC
j_gene: TRBJ1-5; d_gene: .; abundance: .; v_gene: TRBV7-2; len: 16; CDR3aa: CASSLFRGLYNQPQHF; CDR3nt: TGTGCCAGCAGCTTATTCAGGGGACTATACAATCAGCCCCAGCATTTT
j_gene: TRBJ2-7; d_gene: TRBD1; abundance: .; v_gene: TRBV5-1; len: 17; CDR3aa: CASSIAGQGKTSYEQYF; CDR3nt: TGCGCCAGCAGCATAGCCGGACAGGGGAAAACGTCGTACGAGCAGTACTTC
j_gene: TRBJ2-3; d_gene: .; abundance: .; v_gene: TRBV5-6; len: 15; CDR3aa: CASSPGIGNTDTQYF; CDR3nt: TGTGCCAGCAGCCCTGGCATCGGTAACACAGATACGCAGTATTTT
j_gene: TRBJ2-2; d_gene: TRBD2; abundance: .; v_gene: TRBV5-4; len: 20; CDR3aa: CASSGGTSGIPSPRPGELFF; CDR3nt: TGTGCCAGCAGCGGGGGGACTAGCGGGATACCCTCTCCCAGGCCCGGGGAGCTGTTTTTT
j_gene: TRBJ2-3; d_gene: .; abundance: .; v_gene: TRBV29-1; len: 13; CDR3aa: CSPWAPSTDTQYF; CDR3nt: TGCAGCCCCTGGGCACCTAGCACAGATACGCAGTATTTT
j_gene: TRBJ1-5; d_gene: .; abundance: .; v_gene: TRBV5-1; len: 15; CDR3aa: CASSSEGGLNQPQHF; CDR3nt: TGCGCCAGCAGCTCGGAAGGAGGACTCAATCAGCCCCAGCATTTT
j_gene: TRBJ1-2; d_gene: .; abundance: .; v_gene: TRBV13; len: 16; CDR3aa: CASSPPPGTVNYGYTF; CDR3nt: TGTGCCAGCAGCCCTCCCCCTGGTACAGTGAACTATGGCTACACCTTC
j_gene: TRBJ2-5; d_gene: .; abundance: .; v_gene: TRBV10-1; len: 15; CDR3aa: CASSEALGGQETQYF; CDR3nt: TGCGCCAGCAGTGAAGCGCTGGGTGGGCAAGAGACCCAGTACTTC
j_gene: TRBJ2-3; d_gene: .; abundance: .; v_gene: TRBV15; len: 16; CDR3aa: CATSREVPPSTDTQYF; CDR3nt: TGTGCCACCAGCAGAGAGGTACCCCCTAGTACAGATACGCAGTATTTT
j_gene: TRBJ2-3; d_gene: TRBD2; abundance: .; v_gene: TRBV15; len: 18; CDR3aa: CATSRDSSAGSSTDTQYF; CDR3nt: TGTGCCACCAGCAGAGATTCGTCAGCGGGGTCATCCACAGATACGCAGTATTTT
j_gene: TRBJ2-7; d_gene: TRBD2; abundance: .; v_gene: TRBV7-9; len: 14; CDR3aa: CASSLSGKSYEQYF; CDR3nt: TGTGCCAGCAGCTTAAGCGGGAAGTCCTACGAGCAGTACTTC
j_gene: TRBJ2-2; d_gene: .; abundance: .; v_gene: TRBV28; len: 12; CDR3aa: CASSLGTGELFF; CDR3nt: TGTGCCAGCAGTTTGGGTACCGGGGAGCTGTTTTTT
j_gene: TRBJ2-2; d_gene: TRBD2; abundance: .; v_gene: TRBV7-2; len: 17; CDR3aa: CASSLELAESNTGELFF; CDR3nt: TGTGCCAGCAGCTTAGAACTAGCGGAATCGAACACCGGGGAGCTGTTTTTT
j_gene: TRBJ2-1; d_gene: .; abundance: .; v_gene: TRBV2; len: 17; CDR3aa: CASCDFPGPGPYNEQFF; CDR3nt: TGTGCCAGCTGTGATTTCCCCGGGCCGGGTCCCTACAATGAGCAGTTCTTC
j_gene: TRBJ1-5; d_gene: .; abundance: .; v_gene: TRBV28; len: 15; CDR3aa: CASGTMVGHNQPQHF; CDR3nt: TGTGCCAGCGGAACGATGGTGGGACACAATCAGCCCCAGCATTTT
j_gene: TRBJ2-1; d_gene: TRBD2; abundance: .; v_gene: TRBV5-6; len: 16; CDR3aa: CASSFGERDPYNEQFF; CDR3nt: TGTGCCAGCAGCTTTGGGGAGCGGGACCCCTACAATGAGCAGTTCTTC
j_gene: TRBJ1-1; d_gene: .; abundance: .; v_gene: TRBV4-2; len: 14; CDR3aa: CASSRGTLNTEAFF; CDR3nt: TGTGCCAGCAGCCGAGGGACACTGAACACTGAAGCTTTCTTT
j_gene: TRBJ1-2; d_gene: TRBD1; abundance: .; v_gene: TRBV9; len: 16; CDR3aa: CASSESSGGPNYGYTF; CDR3nt: TGTGCCAGCAGCGAGAGTTCAGGGGGACCCAACTATGGCTACACCTTC
j_gene: TRBJ2-1; d_gene: .; abundance: .; v_gene: TRBV28; len: 18; CDR3aa: CASSSFHGSKGLYNEQFF; CDR3nt: TGTGCCAGCAGTTCGTTCCATGGATCCAAGGGCCTTTACAATGAGCAGTTCTTC
j_gene: TRBJ2-7; d_gene: .; abundance: .; v_gene: TRBV27; len: 20; CDR3aa: CASSSLQALRPNRGGYEQYF; CDR3nt: TGTGCCAGCAGTTCTCTTCAGGCCCTTAGACCTAACAGGGGAGGCTACGAGCAGTACTTC
j_gene: TRBJ1-2; d_gene: TRBD1; abundance: .; v_gene: TRBV27; len: 15; CDR3aa: CASSLSRTGGWGYTF; CDR3nt: TGTGCCAGCAGTTTATCACGAACAGGGGGCTGGGGCTACACCTTC
j_gene: TRBJ1-5; d_gene: TRBD1; abundance: .; v_gene: TRBV4-1; len: 16; CDR3aa: CASSQRTGDSNQPQHF; CDR3nt: TGCGCCAGCAGCCAGAGGACAGGGGATAGCAATCAGCCCCAGCATTTT
j_gene: TRBJ2-2; d_gene: .; abundance: .; v_gene: TRBV10-1; len: 15; CDR3aa: CASSDWGVSTGELFF; CDR3nt: TGCGCCAGCAGTGATTGGGGCGTAAGCACCGGGGAGCTGTTTTTT
j_gene: TRBJ2-7; d_gene: TRBD2; abundance: .; v_gene: TRBV6-5; len: 15; CDR3aa: CASSSSLAGVHEQYF; CDR3nt: TGTGCCAGCAGTTCTTCACTAGCGGGAGTCCACGAGCAGTACTTC
j_gene: TRBJ2-7; d_gene: .; abundance: .; v_gene: TRBV11-2; len: 14; CDR3aa: CASSLGRAGYEQYF; CDR3nt: TGTGCCAGCAGCTTAGGTCGGGCTGGCTACGAGCAGTACTTC
j_gene: TRBJ2-1; d_gene: .; abundance: .; v_gene: TRBV5-8; len: 14; CDR3aa: CASSGSGGKNEQFF; CDR3nt: TGTGCCAGCAGCGGGAGTGGGGGCAAGAATGAGCAGTTCTTC
j_gene: TRBJ2-7; d_gene: TRBD1; abundance: .; v_gene: TRBV7-9; len: 13; CDR3aa: CASSNTGTGDQYF; CDR3nt: TGTGCCAGCAGCAACACCGGGACAGGGGACCAGTACTTC
j_gene: TRBJ2-4; d_gene: .; abundance: .; v_gene: TRBV9; len: 15; CDR3aa: CASSVGAVAKNIQYF; CDR3nt: TGTGCCAGCAGCGTAGGAGCCGTAGCCAAAAACATTCAGTACTTC
j_gene: TRBJ1-1; d_gene: .; abundance: .; v_gene: TRBV10-3; len: 12; CDR3aa: CATWGGGTEAFF; CDR3nt: TGTGCCACCTGGGGCGGGGGCACTGAAGCTTTCTTT
j_gene: TRBJ2-2; d_gene: .; abundance: .; v_gene: TRBV27; len: 16; CDR3aa: CASSFAGGSGTGELFF; CDR3nt: TGTGCCAGCAGTTTCGCAGGGGGGAGCGGCACCGGGGAGCTGTTTTTT
j_gene: TRBJ2-7; d_gene: TRBD1; abundance: .; v_gene: TRBV2; len: 15; CDR3aa: CASRKGQGAGYEQYF; CDR3nt: TGTGCCAGCAGGAAGGGACAGGGGGCGGGCTACGAGCAGTACTTC
j_gene: TRBJ2-7; d_gene: TRBD1; abundance: .; v_gene: TRBV27; len: 14; CDR3aa: CASSLGTVPYEQYF; CDR3nt: TGTGCCAGCAGTTTGGGGACAGTCCCCTACGAGCAGTACTTC
j_gene: TRBJ2-2; d_gene: TRBD1; abundance: .; v_gene: TRBV28; len: 16; CDR3aa: CASSLSRGLWNRELFF; CDR3nt: TGTGCCAGCAGTTTGTCCAGGGGGCTGTGGAACCGGGAGCTGTTTTTT
j_gene: TRBJ1-1; d_gene: .; abundance: .; v_gene: TRBV4-1; len: 13; CDR3aa: CASSQEGTPEAFF; CDR3nt: TGCGCCAGCAGCCAAGAAGGAACACCTGAAGCTTTCTTT
j_gene: TRBJ2-2; d_gene: TRBD2; abundance: .; v_gene: TRBV5-6; len: 15; CDR3aa: CASSWSGARTGELFF; CDR3nt: TGTGCCAGCAGCTGGAGCGGGGCCCGCACCGGGGAGCTGTTTTTT
j_gene: TRBJ1-1; d_gene: TRBD1; abundance: .; v_gene: TRBV27; len: 17; CDR3aa: CASSTQGAETWNTEAFF; CDR3nt: TGTGCCAGCAGTACACAGGGGGCCGAAACATGGAACACTGAAGCTTTCTTT
j_gene: TRBJ1-2; d_gene: TRBD1; abundance: once; v_gene: TRBV9; len: 15; CDR3aa: CASSGWDRQTYGYTF; CDR3nt: TGTGCCAGCAGCGGATGGGACAGGCAAACCTATGGCTACACCTTC
j_gene: TRBJ2-7; d_gene: .; abundance: .; v_gene: TRBV4-1; len: 15; CDR3aa: CASSHHQGRPLEQYF; CDR3nt: TGCGCCAGCAGCCATCACCAAGGAAGGCCCCTCGAGCAGTACTTC
j_gene: TRBJ2-7; d_gene: TRBD2; abundance: .; v_gene: TRBV28; len: 14; CDR3aa: CASSFGTSVFEQYF; CDR3nt: TGTGCCAGCAGTTTTGGGACTAGCGTTTTCGAGCAGTACTTC